A selection of T cell receptor beta chains follows, all from one sample in a study of blood T cell repertoires in COVID-19. Assay: immunoSEQ multiplex PCR; the TCRdb copy retains only in-frame clones and omits some. The data hold some 180,000 clones, with about four fifths observed a single time. The sequenced sample was peripheral blood. The origin of the receptors is a human donor in a cohort sampled during active COVID-19. The CDR3 runs from the conserved cysteine through the conserved F or W. Fields, in order: J gene, D gene, V gene, clone size, CDR3 length, CDR3 protein, CDR3 DNA. D genes are given only for firm matches. Clone size is not always given. Where it is, it says once, few, many or a class for expanded clones.

TRBJ1-6 | TRBD1 | TRBV7-3 | once | 13 | CASSSTGTGTLHF | TGTGCCAGCAGCTCAACCGGGACAGGGACCCTCCACTTT
TRBJ2-1 | NA | TRBV12-3/TRBV12-4 | NA | 12 | CASSSTRAEQFF | TGTGCCAGCAGCTCCACTAGAGCTGAGCAGTTCTTC
TRBJ1-2 | TRBD1 | TRBV19 | once | 15 | CASNPGQGLNYGYTF | TGTGCCAGTAACCCGGGACAGGGCCTAAACTATGGCTACACCTTC
TRBJ2-7 | NA | TRBV5-6 | once | 14 | CASSLDRVSYEQYF | TGTGCCAGCAGCTTGGATAGAGTTTCCTACGAGCAGTACTTC
TRBJ2-7 | NA | TRBV6-5 | NA | 12 | CASSRNEGEQYF | TGTGCCAGCAGCAGAAATGAGGGCGAGCAGTACTTC
TRBJ2-2 | NA | TRBV2 | NA | 17 | CASSEARGKGGNGELFF | TGTGCCAGCAGTGAAGCACGGGGTAAAGGGGGAAACGGGGAGCTGTTTTTT
TRBJ1-1 | NA | TRBV5-4 | NA | 15 | CASSLEEGLNTEAFF | TGTGCCAGCAGCTTGGAGGAGGGGCTGAACACTGAAGCTTTCTTT
TRBJ2-7 | NA | TRBV5-6 | NA | 11 | CASSLGGEQYF | TGTGCCAGCAGCTTAGGAGGGGAGCAGTACTTC
TRBJ2-2 | NA | TRBV9 | NA | 13 | CASSVEGTGELFF | TGTGCCAGCAGCGTAGAGGGGACCGGGGAGCTGTTTTTT
TRBJ2-7 | NA | TRBV7-4 | once | 13 | CASSHDRLYEQYF | TGTGCCAGCAGCCACGACAGGCTGTACGAGCAGTACTTC
TRBJ1-1 | NA | TRBV5-1 | NA | 14 | CASSSTGGAAEAFF | TGCGCCAGCAGCTCCACGGGGGGGGCGGCTGAAGCTTTCTTT
TRBJ1-2 | NA | TRBV19 | NA | 11 | CASSDFYGYTF | TGTGCCAGTAGTGACTTCTATGGCTACACCTTC
TRBJ1-2 | TRBD1 | TRBV7-9 | NA | 13 | CASTGTVSYGYTF | TGTGCCAGCACCGGGACAGTTTCCTATGGCTACACCTTC
TRBJ1-5 | NA | TRBV5-6 | NA | 13 | CASSPGSGQPQHF | TGTGCCAGCAGCCCGGGTAGCGGTCAGCCCCAGCATTTT
TRBJ1-2 | TRBD1 | TRBV2 | NA | 19 | CASSPGTDRDVSGNYGYTF | TGTGCCAGCAGTCCTGGAACCGACAGGGATGTATCGGGGAACTATGGCTACACCTTC
TRBJ1-5 | NA | TRBV10-3 | few | 17 | CAISESGGGGLNQPQHF | TGTGCCATCAGTGAGTCAGGGGGAGGGGGATTGAATCAGCCCCAGCATTTT